The clone carrying this TCR beta chain was counted a few times. Its antigen remains unknown. The CDR3 spans 14 residues. CDR1 is DFQATT, CDR2 SNEGSKA, per germline (reference sequence). V shed 5 bases and J shed 0 bases, with 8 bases lying between them. The sample comes from a study of T-cell memory formation after mild COVID-19. Across the study: Across donors, TCR clusters were largely donor specific.

Whole-study results and caveats: Whereas later expanders leaned CD4+, clones contracting day 15 to 85 showed a balanced CD4/CD8 makeup. In pre-infection memory, a portion of responding clones appeared, which suggested that cross-reactive memory joined.

After 5'RACE with constant-segment primers, TCR alpha and TCR beta cDNA libraries carrying sample barcodes and UMIs were obtained. TCRdb used MiXCR to reprocess the 5' RACE reads, holding one entry per CDR3 protein. The sample records almost 550,000 distinct CDR3 sequences, around 21% being singletons. Sequencing input: PBMCs or a T cell subset sorted from them (not recorded which). The TCR was taken from an adult woman who had mild COVID-19 (a few samples of this study predate the infection). Cell type and time point are not known. This chain links TRBV20-1 with TRBJ1-6; D gene uncertain. DNA for the CDR3: TGCAGTGCTTCCCAAATCTCCTATAATTCACCCCTCCACTTT. Translating gives CSASQISYNSPLHF.